This TCR beta chain emerged from a study of T cell clonality in common variable immunodeficiency. Germline V gene data show CDR1 as SGHVS and CDR2 as FNYEAQ. This CDR3 is 16 amino acids long. The ends lost 1 base at V and 2 bases at J; junction bases unmatched: 3. This clone was counted many times. The read comes to an end 3 residues before the CDR3 does, leaving the germline J gene to fill in the end. Clones were read by immunoSEQ multiplex PCR, and TCRdb kept only the in-frame ones, dropping some. Altogether around 50,000 clones were found in the sample, and no singletons occur. The clonotype comes from a person between 18 and 75 years old in good health. This chain uses TRBV7-6 with TRBJ2-3; 10 bases are shared with TRBD2. Input material: peripheral blood mononuclear cells. CDR3 DNA, as far as it was read: TGTGCCAGCAGCTTAGTCGGGACTAGCGCCACAGATACG. This sequence encodes CASSLVGTSATDT. The whole CDR3 protein is CASSLVGTSATDTQYF.